A single sample is the source of the 9 T cell receptor beta chains below, sequenced in a study of human T cells and chemical hapten exposure. One entry per CDR3 protein results from TCRdb running MiXCR on the RACE reads. The sample records some 32,000 distinct CDR3 sequences, 5.8% being singletons. Time point denoted: patch test 3, about 24 weeks after DPC sensitization. Treatment denoted: therapeutic diphenylcyclopropenone sensitization with weekly scalp DPC. The material sequenced was whole blood, taken in connection with sensitization to the hapten diphenylcyclopropenone (DPC). The receptors were sampled from a man aged 25-45 years with alopecia areata. Some clones in this sample may be carry-over from other donors' samples.

This clonotype showed up many times. V is TRBV12-3 or TRBV12-4 and J is TRBJ2-7, with 7 bases identical to TRBD1. The CDR3 length is 14 residues. Unmatched junction bases numbered 3, after V lost 3 bases and J lost 1 base. The CDR3 is CASSFLDRSYEQYF. In nucleotides, the CDR3 is TGTGCCAGCAGTTTTCTGGACAGGTCCTACGAGCAGTACTTC.

This clonotype was observed many times. The chain links TRBV12-3 or TRBV12-4 to TRBJ1-1; a possible D gene is TRBD1 (6 bases). V lost 5 bases and J lost 6, with 16 bases in between. This CDR3 comprises 14 residues. CDR3 residues: CASSLTQGASEAFF. The CDR3, as DNA: TGTGCCAGCAGTCTGACACAGGGTGCCTCTGAAGCTTTCTTT.

Ten or more counts support this clonotype. V and J are TRBV7-2 and TRBJ2-1, with 9 bases identical to TRBD1. Per germline, CDR1 SGHTA and CDR2 FQGNSA. The CDR3 loop spans 16 amino acids. The V and J ends lost 8 bases and 4 bases, in that order; junction bases with no gene match: 12. CDR3 residues: CASSLRGQGIYNEQFF. Here the CDR3 DNA reads TGTGCCAGCTCCCTCAGGGGACAGGGAATTTACAATGAGCAGTTCTTC.

The rearrangement links TRBV11-2 to TRBJ2-3, with D perhaps matching TRBD2 (8 bases). The CDR3 has 17 amino acids. V was shortened by 1 base and J by 6 bases, with 20 bases between the two germline ends. The germline V gene has CDR1 SGHAT and CDR2 FQNNGV. The CDR3: CASSLGRTGLAGDTQYF. The CDR3 region has the DNA TGTGCCAGCAGCTTAGGCCGGACAGGACTAGCAGGGGATACGCAGTATTTT.

This clonotype was recorded at least ten times. The chain combines TRBV9 with TRBJ1-5, with 8 bases lining up with TRBD1. V dropped 0 bases and J dropped 4; count of bases not matched to a gene: 3. The CDR3 has 15 residues. Germline V gene lookup returns CDR1 SGDLS and CDR2 YYNGEE. The CDR3, as DNA: TGTGCCAGCAGCGTAGATACAGGGGGAAATCAGCCCCAGCATTTT. It is translated as CASSVDTGGNQPQHF.

This clonotype was recorded at least ten times. The genes are TRBV12-3 or TRBV12-4 and TRBJ2-3; no reliable D call. V was trimmed by 5 bases and J by 1 base, leaving 4 bases between them. This CDR3 region has 12 residues. CDR3 sequence: CASSTGTDTQYF. The CDR3 coding sequence is TGTGCCAGCAGTACGGGCACAGATACGCAGTATTTT.

This clonotype has at least ten counts. The chain links TRBV29-1 to TRBJ2-2; 8 bases match TRBD1. The CDR3 has 13 amino acids. Germline-derived CDR1 and CDR2 are SQVTM and ANQGSEA. V dropped 7 bases and J dropped 1; count of bases not matched to a gene: 2. The CDR3 DNA sequence: TGCAGCGCCGACAGGGGGAACACCGGGGAGCTGTTTTTT. This gives the protein CSADRGNTGELFF.

The sample holds many counts of this clonotype. This rearrangement joins TRBV27 to TRBJ1-6; D is undetermined. CDR1 and CDR2 (germline): MNHEY, SMNVEV (reference sequence). CDR3 length: 15 amino acids. Between the trimmed V and J ends, which lost 6 bases and 7 bases, there was a span of 16 bases. The CDR3, as DNA: TGTGCCAGCAGGAGGCCCCAAGTCGGCAATTCACCCCTCCACTTT. Protein product: CASRRPQVGNSPLHF.

This clonotype was observed at least ten times. This rearrangement joins TRBV29-1 to TRBJ2-7, with a possible D match to TRBD1 (6 bases). Trimming shortened V by 7 bases and J by 7 bases, and 14 bases separated the two germline ends. The V gene's germline CDR1 is SQVTM and CDR2 ANQGSEA. The CDR3 runs to 11 residues. CDR3 sequence: CSGVQGTEQYF. DNA for the CDR3: TGCAGCGGCGTACAGGGTACGGAGCAGTACTTC.